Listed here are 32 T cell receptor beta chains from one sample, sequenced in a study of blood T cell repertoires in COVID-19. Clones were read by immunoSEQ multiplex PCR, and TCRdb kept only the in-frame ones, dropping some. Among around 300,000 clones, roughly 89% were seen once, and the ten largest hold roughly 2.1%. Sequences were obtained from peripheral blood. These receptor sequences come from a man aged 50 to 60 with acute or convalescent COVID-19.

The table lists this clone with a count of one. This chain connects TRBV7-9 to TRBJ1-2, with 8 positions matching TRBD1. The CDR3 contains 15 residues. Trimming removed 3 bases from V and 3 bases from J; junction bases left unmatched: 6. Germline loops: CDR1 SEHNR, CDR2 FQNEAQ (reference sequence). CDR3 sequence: CASSFGQGLHYGYTF. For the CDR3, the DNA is TGTGCCAGCAGCTTCGGACAGGGTTTGCACTATGGCTACACCTTC.

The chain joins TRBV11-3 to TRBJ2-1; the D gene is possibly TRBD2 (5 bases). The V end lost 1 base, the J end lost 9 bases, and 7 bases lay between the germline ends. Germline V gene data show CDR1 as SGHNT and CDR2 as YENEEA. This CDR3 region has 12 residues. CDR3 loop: CASSLGAGEQFF. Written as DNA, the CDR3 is TGTGCCAGCAGCTTAGGGGCGGGTGAGCAGTTCTTC.

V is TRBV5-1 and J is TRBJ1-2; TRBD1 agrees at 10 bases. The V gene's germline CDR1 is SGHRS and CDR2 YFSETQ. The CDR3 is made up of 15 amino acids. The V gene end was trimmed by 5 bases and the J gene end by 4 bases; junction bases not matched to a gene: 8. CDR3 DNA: TGCGCCAGCAGGTCGACAGGGGGCGAGACCTATGGCTACACCTTC. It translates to CASRSTGGETYGYTF.

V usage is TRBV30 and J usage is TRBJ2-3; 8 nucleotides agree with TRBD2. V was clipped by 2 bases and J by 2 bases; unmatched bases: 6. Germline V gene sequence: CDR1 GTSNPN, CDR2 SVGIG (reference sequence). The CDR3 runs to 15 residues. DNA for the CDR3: TGTGCCTGGAGTATTTCTAGCGGGCACACAGATACGCAGTATTTT. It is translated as CAWSISSGHTDTQYF.

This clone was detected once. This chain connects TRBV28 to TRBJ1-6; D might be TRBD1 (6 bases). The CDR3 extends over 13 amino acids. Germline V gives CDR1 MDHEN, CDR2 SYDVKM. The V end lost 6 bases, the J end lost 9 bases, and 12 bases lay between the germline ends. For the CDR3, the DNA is TGTGCCAGCAGAAGCACAGGGATTTCACCCCTCCACTTT. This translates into CASRSTGISPLHF.

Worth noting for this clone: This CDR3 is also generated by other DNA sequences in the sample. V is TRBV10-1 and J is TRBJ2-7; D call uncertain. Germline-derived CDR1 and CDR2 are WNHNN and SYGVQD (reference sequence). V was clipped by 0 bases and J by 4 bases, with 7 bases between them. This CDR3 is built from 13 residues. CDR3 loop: CASSESGGYEQYF. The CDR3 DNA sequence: TGCGCCAGCAGTGAGTCTGGCGGATACGAGCAGTACTTC.

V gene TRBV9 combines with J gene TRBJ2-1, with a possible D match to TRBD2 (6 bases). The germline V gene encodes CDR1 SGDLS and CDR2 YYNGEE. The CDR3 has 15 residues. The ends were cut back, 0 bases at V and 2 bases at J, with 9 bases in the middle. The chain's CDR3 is CASSVGLDAYNEQFF. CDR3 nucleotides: TGTGCCAGCAGCGTAGGACTAGACGCCTACAATGAGCAGTTCTTC.

The CDR3 DNA is TGCGCCAGCAGCCAAGGTACTAGCGGGGGAGAGACCCAGTACTTC. It is translated as CASSQGTSGGETQYF. This sequence joins TRBV4-1 and TRBJ2-5, with 11 bases aligning to TRBD2. The CDR3 contains 15 residues. Germline V lookup: CDR1 MGHRA, CDR2 YSYEKL. The V gene end was trimmed by 1 base and the J gene end by 4 bases; junction bases not matched to a gene: 2.

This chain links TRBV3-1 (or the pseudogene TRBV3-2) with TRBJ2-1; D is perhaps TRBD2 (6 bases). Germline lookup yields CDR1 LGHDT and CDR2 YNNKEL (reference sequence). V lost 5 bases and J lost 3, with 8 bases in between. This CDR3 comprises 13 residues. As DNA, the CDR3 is TGTGCCAGCAGCACGGGGGACTACAATGAGCAGTTCTTC. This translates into CASSTGDYNEQFF.

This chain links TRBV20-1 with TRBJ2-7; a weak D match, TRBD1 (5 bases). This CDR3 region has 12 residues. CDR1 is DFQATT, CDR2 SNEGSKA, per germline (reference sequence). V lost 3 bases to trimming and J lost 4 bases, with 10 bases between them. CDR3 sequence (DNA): TGCAGTGCTAGTAGGGGTAGGTACGAGCAGTACTTC. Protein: CSASRGRYEQYF.

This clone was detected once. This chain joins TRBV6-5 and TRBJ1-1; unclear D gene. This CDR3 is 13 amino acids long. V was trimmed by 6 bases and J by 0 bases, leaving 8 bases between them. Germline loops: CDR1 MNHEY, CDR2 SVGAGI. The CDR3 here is CASRGGLNTEAFF. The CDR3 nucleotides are TGTGCCAGCAGGGGAGGGTTGAACACTGAAGCTTTCTTT.

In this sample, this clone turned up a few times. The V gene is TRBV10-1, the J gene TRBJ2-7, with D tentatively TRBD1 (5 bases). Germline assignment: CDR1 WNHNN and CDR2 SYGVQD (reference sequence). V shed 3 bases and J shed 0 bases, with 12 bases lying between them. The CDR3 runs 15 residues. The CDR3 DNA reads TGCGCCAGCAGTGAAGGGCTAGGGGACTCCTACGAGCAGTACTTC. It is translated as CASSEGLGDSYEQYF.

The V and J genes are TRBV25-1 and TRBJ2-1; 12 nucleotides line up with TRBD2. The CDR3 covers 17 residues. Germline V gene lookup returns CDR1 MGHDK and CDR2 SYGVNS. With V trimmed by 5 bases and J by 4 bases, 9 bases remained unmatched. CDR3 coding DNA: TGTGCCAGCAGTTCCCGCCGACTAGCGGGGGCGTACAATGAGCAGTTCTTC. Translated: CASSSRRLAGAYNEQFF.

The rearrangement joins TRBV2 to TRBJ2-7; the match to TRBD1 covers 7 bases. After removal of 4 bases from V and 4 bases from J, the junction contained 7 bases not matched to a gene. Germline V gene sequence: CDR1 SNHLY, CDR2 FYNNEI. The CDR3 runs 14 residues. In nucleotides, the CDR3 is TGTGCCAGCAGTGGCCGGACAGGTAAGTACGAGCAGTACTTC. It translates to CASSGRTGKYEQYF.

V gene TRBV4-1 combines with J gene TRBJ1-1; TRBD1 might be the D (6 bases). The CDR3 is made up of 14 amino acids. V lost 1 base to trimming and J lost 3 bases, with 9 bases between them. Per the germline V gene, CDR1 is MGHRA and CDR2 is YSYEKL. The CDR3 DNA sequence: TGCGCCAGCAGCCAAGTATCAGGGGACACTGAAGCTTTCTTT. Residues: CASSQVSGDTEAFF.

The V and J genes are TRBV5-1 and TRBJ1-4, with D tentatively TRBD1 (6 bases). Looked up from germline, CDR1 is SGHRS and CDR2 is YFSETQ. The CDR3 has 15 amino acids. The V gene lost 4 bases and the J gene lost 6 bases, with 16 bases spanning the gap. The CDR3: CASSLTRGGHEKLFF. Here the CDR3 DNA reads TGCGCCAGCAGCCTAACCCGGGGGGGGCATGAAAAACTGTTTTTT.

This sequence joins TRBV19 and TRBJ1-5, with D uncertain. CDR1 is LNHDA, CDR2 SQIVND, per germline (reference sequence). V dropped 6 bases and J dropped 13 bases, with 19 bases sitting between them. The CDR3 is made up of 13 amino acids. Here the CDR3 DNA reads TGTGCCAGTAGGACGCCCCTGATAGGAGTGCAGCATTTT. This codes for CASRTPLIGVQHF. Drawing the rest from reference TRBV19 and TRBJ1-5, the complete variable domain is DGGITQSPKYLFRKEGQNVTLSCEQNLNHDAMYWYRQDPGQGLRLIYYSQIVNDFQKGDIAEGYSVSREKKESFPLTVTSAQKNPTAFYLCASRTPLIGVQHFGDGTRLSIL.

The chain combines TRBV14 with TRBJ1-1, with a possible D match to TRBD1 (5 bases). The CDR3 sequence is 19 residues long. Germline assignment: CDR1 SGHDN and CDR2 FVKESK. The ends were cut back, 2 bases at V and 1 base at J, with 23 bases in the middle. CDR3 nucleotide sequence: TGTGCCAGCAGCCAACTGACCGCCTGGGGGGGTAGGTCGAACACTGAAGCTTTCTTT. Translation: CASSQLTAWGGRSNTEAFF.

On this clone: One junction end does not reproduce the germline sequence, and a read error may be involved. CDR3 region: CASSLTAGGNTEAFF. For the CDR3, the DNA is TGTGCCAGCAGCCTAACTGCCGGGGGGAACACTGAAGCTTTCTTT. The chain uses TRBV7-3 and TRBJ1-1, with a possible D match to TRBD1 (5 bases). Germline V lookup: CDR1 SGHTA, CDR2 FQGTGA. This CDR3 contains 15 residues.

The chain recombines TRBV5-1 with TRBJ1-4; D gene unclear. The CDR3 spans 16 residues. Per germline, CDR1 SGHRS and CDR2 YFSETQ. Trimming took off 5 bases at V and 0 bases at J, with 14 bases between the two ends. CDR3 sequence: CASRGAPGSTNEKLFF. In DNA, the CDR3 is TGCGCCAGCAGGGGAGCCCCAGGTTCAACTAATGAAAAACTGTTTTTT. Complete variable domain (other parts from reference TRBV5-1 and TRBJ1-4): KAGVTQTPRYLIKTRGQQVTLSCSPISGHRSVSWYQQTPGQGLQFLFEYFSETQRNKGNFPGRFSGRQFSNSRSEMNVSTLELGDSALYLCASRGAPGSTNEKLFFGSGTQLSVL.

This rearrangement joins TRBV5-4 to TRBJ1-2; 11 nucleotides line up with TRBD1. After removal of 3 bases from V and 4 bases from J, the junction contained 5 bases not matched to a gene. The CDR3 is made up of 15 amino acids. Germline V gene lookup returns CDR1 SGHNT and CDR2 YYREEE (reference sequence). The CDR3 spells CASSSWTGGTYGYTF. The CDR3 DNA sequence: TGTGCCAGCAGCTCCTGGACAGGGGGCACCTATGGCTACACCTTC.

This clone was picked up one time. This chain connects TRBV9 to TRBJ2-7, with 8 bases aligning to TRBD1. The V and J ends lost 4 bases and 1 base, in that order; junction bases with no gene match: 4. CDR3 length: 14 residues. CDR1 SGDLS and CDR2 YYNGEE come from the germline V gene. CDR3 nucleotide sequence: TGTGCCAGCAGCAAAGGACAGGGTTCCTACGAGCAGTACTTC. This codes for CASSKGQGSYEQYF.

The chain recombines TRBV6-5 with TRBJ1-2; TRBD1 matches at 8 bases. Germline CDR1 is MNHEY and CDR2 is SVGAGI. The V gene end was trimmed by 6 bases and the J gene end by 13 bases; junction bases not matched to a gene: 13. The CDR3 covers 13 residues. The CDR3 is CASSQPGQVLRTF. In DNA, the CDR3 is TGTGCCAGCAGCCAACCGGGACAGGTCCTGCGCACCTTC.

The CDR3 loop is CASSQDIGREHTEAFF. CDR3 DNA: TGTGCCAGCAGCCAAGATATCGGTAGAGAGCACACTGAAGCTTTCTTT. This chain links TRBV14 with TRBJ1-1; D unclear. V lost 0 bases and J 3 bases, leaving 14 bases between the germline ends. From germline, CDR1 is SGHDN and CDR2 FVKESK. CDR3 size: 16 residues. The entire variable domain, with the rest obtained from reference TRBV14 and TRBJ1-1, is as follows: EAGVTQFPSHSVIEKGQTVTLRCDPISGHDNLYWYRRVMGKEIKFLLHFVKESKQDESGMPNNRFLAERTGGTYSTLKVQPAELEDSGVYFCASSQDIGREHTEAFFGQGTRLTVV.

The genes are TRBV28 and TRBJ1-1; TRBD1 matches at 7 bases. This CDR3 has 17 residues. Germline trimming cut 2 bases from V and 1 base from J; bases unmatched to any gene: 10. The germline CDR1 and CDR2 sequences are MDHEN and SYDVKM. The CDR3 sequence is CASSLRQGEISNTEAFF. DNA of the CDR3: TGTGCCAGCAGTTTAAGGCAGGGGGAAATTTCGAACACTGAAGCTTTCTTT.

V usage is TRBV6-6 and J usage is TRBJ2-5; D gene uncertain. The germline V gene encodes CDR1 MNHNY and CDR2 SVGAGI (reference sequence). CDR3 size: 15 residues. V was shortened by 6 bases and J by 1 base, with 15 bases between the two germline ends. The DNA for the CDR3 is TGTGCCAGCAGCCGGAGACGGGTGGGCCAAGAGACCCAGTACTTC. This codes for CASSRRRVGQETQYF.

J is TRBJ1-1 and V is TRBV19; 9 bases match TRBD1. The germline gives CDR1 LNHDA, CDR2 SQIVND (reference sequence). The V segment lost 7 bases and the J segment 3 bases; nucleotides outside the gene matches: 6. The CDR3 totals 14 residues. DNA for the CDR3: TGTGCCAGTATCAACAGGGGGCACGACACTGAAGCTTTCTTT. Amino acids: CASINRGHDTEAFF.

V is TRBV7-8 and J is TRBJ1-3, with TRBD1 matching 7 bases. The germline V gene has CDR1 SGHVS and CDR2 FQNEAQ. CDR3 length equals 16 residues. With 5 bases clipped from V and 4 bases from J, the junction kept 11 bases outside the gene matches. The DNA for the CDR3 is TGTGCCAGCAGCGCCGGACCCGGGACAGACGGAAACACCATATATTTT. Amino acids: CASSAGPGTDGNTIYF. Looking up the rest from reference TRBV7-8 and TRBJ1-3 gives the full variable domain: GAGVSQSPRYKVAKRGQDVALRCDPISGHVSLFWYQQALGQGPEFLTYFQNEAQLDKSGLPSDRFFAERPEGSVSTLKIQRTQQEDSAVYLCASSAGPGTDGNTIYFGEGSWLTVV.

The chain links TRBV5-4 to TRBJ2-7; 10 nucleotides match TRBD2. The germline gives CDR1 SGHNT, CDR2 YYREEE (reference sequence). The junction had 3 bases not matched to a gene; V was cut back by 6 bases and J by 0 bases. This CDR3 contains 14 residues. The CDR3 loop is CASNSGGNSYEQYF. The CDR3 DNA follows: TGTGCCAGCAATAGCGGGGGGAACTCCTACGAGCAGTACTTC.

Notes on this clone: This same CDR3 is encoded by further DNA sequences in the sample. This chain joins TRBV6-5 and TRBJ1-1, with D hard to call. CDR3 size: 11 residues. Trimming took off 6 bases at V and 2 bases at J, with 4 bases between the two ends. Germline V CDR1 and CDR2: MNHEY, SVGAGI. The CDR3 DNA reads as TGTGCCAGCAGGAGCAACACTGAAGCTTTCTTT. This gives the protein CASRSNTEAFF.

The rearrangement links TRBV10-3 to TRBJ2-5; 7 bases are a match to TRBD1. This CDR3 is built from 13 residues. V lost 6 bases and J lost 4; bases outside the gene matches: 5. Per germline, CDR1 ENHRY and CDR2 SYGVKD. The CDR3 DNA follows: TGTGCCATCAGAGGGGGCGCAAGAGAGACCCAGTACTTC. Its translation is CAIRGGARETQYF.

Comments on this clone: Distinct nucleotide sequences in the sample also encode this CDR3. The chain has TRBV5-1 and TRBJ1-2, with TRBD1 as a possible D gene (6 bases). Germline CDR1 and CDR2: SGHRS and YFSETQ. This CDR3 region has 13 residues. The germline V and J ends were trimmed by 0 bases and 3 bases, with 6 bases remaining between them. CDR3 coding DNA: TGCGCCAGCAGCTTGGACAGGGACTATGGCTACACCTTC. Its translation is CASSLDRDYGYTF.